This is a list of T cell receptor beta chains from one sample in a study of T cells in localized non-small cell lung cancer. This table comes from immunoSEQ multiplex PCR, and its TCRdb copy is limited to in-frame clones, with some not included. The table records roughly 20,000 clones, approximately 84% of them present only once. The sample in question was peripheral blood, obtained before any cancer treatment. Receptors originate from a man aged 40 to 75 with stage I lung adenocarcinoma. Each CDR3 is given without its conserved first and last residue. A D gene is named only where the DNA matches it firmly.

>.|TRBV19
ASSIWDRSGNTIY
>.|TRBV11-2
ASSPSQAGVT
>TRBD2|TRBV29-1
SGGLQETQY
>.|TRBV6-6
ASRQEPGDNQPQH
>.|TRBV7-3
ASSAGTGELF
>TRBD2|TRBV10-3
AISGEAGVNTDTQY
>TRBD1|TRBV18
ASSLRQGEETQY
>TRBD2|TRBV5-1
ASSLGTSGSYEQY
>.|TRBV7-2
ASSLVVSYEQY
>TRBD1|TRBV10-3
AISAGGGQPQH
>.|TRBV28
ASSWFRTRGDTQY
>.|TRBV6-4
ASSDSTGGANVLT
>.|TRBV19
ASNSRTSGANVLT
>TRBD1|TRBV4-1
ASSQEGDRGGYGYT
>TRBD2|TRBV18
ASSREDGGELF
>TRBD2|TRBV28
ASSLPGGTGELF
>.|TRBV10-3
AISQGWSATDTQY
>.|TRBV4-1
ASSPQTSSNSPLH
>TRBD1|TRBV29-1
SVYRGSTDTQY
>TRBD1|TRBV11-2
ASSRTGVGETQY
>.|TRBV12-5
ASAQGSPYNEQF
>.|TRBV19
ASSIRDSNQPQH
>.|TRBV5-1
ASLLIPYSGANVLT
>TRBD1|TRBV5-4
ASSLGTGRYEQY
>.|TRBV9
ASSVDGGGGSPLH
>.|TRBV5-1
ASSLIGGDGQPQH
>.|TRBV28
ASNRPAGLDSYNSPLH
>TRBD2|TRBV4-2
ASSQDEAGAEETQY
>TRBD1|TRBV2
ASTGTGNTGELF
>TRBD1|TRBV2
ASSEDPRGWNSPLH
>.|TRBV1
TSSQEWPQNLAKNIQY
>.|TRBV28
ASSLGTIRQF
>TRBD1|TRBV6-6
ATGQDNSPLH
>TRBD2|TRBV7-2
ASSLWALGGAGETQY
>TRBD2|TRBV4-1
ASSQEAGLAGYEQY